These 30 T cell receptor beta chains share one sample of origin, sequenced in a study of blood T cell repertoires in COVID-19. Libraries were prepared by immunoSEQ multiplex PCR; TCRdb keeps only in-frame clonotypes and omits some of them. The table shows roughly 250,000 clones, with about four fifths occurring only once. Sequences were obtained from peripheral blood. These receptors all come from a middle-aged woman who had recovered from COVID-19.

In this sample, this clone turned up once. The rearrangement uses TRBV2 and TRBJ1-2; maybe TRBD1 (5 bases). V lost 10 bases, J lost 4 bases, and 19 bases lay in between. Germline lookup yields CDR1 SNHLY and CDR2 FYNNEI. This CDR3 is 14 amino acids long. The CDR3 sequence: CATYLSGSSYGYTF. The DNA for the CDR3 is TGTGCCACCTACCTTTCAGGGTCTAGCTATGGCTACACCTTC.

This clone was observed once. The chain has TRBV6-2 or TRBV6-3 and TRBJ2-1; tentatively, D is TRBD1 (5 bases). The V end lost 0 bases, the J end lost 0 bases, and 9 bases lay between the germline ends. Germline lookup yields CDR1 MNHEY and CDR2 SVGEGT. This CDR3 spans 16 amino acids. This chain's CDR3 is CASSYSAGRSYNEQFF. The DNA of the CDR3 is TGTGCCAGCAGTTACTCGGCAGGGCGCTCCTACAATGAGCAGTTCTTC.

This chain links TRBV7-3 with TRBJ1-2; D gene uncertain. The CDR3 spans 13 residues. The germline V and J ends were trimmed by 4 bases and 6 bases, with 12 bases remaining between them. CDR1 and CDR2 (germline): SGHTA, FQGTGA. The CDR3 DNA reads TGTGCCAGCAGCTCATCTCGGGAAGATGGCTACACCTTC. Translation gives CASSSSREDGYTF.

The rearrangement uses TRBV9 and TRBJ2-3; 9 nucleotides agree with TRBD2. The junction had 7 bases not matched to a gene; V was cut back by 0 bases and J by 2 bases. This CDR3 has 17 residues. Germline CDR1 is SGDLS and CDR2 is YYNGEE. The CDR3 protein is CASSVEERGANTDTQYF. CDR3 nucleotides: TGTGCCAGCAGCGTAGAAGAGCGGGGGGCAAACACAGATACGCAGTATTTT.

The rearrangement links TRBV7-6 to TRBJ2-7, with 11 bases aligning to TRBD1. This CDR3 has 16 residues. CDR1 and CDR2 (germline): SGHVS, FNYEAQ. V gave up 3 bases and J gave up 2 bases; unmatched junction bases: 6. CDR3 residues: CASSLGGQGATYEQYF. The DNA for the CDR3 is TGTGCCAGCAGCTTGGGAGGACAGGGGGCTACCTACGAGCAGTACTTC.

This sequence joins TRBV10-3 and TRBJ1-1; D is uncertain. Looked up from germline, CDR1 is ENHRY and CDR2 is SYGVKD. This CDR3 spans 13 amino acids. The V end lost 6 bases, the J end lost 2 bases, and 10 bases lay between the germline ends. CDR3 sequence reads: CAISIEKNTEAFF. The DNA for the CDR3 is TGTGCCATCAGCATCGAGAAAAACACTGAAGCTTTCTTT.

The chain has TRBV12-3 or TRBV12-4 and TRBJ1-4; D may be TRBD1 (6 bases). The CDR3 length is 13 residues. V was cut by 6 bases and J by 16 bases, with 21 bases left in between. The CDR3 sequence: CASRQGGLQKPFF. For the CDR3, the DNA is TGTGCCAGCAGACAGGGTGGGCTACAAAAGCCGTTTTTT.

V usage is TRBV19 and J usage is TRBJ1-1; no firm D call. The length of the CDR3 is 12 residues. Germline-derived CDR1 and CDR2 are LNHDA and SQIVND (reference sequence). Trimming left V 4 bases short and J 3 bases short, with 6 bases between. CDR3 DNA sequence: TGTGCCAGTAGTACCCGGGACACTGAAGCTTTCTTT. This gives the protein CASSTRDTEAFF.

This sequence joins TRBV7-2 and TRBJ1-1; possibly TRBD1 for D (5 bases). Germline CDR1 reads SGHTA; CDR2 reads FQGNSA. CDR3 length: 15 amino acids. Trimming shortened V by 1 base and J by 4 bases, and 13 bases separated the two germline ends. The CDR3 loop reads CASSLGSGVFTEAFF. The CDR3 coding sequence is TGTGCCAGCAGCTTAGGCTCGGGGGTGTTCACTGAAGCTTTCTTT.

This rearrangement joins TRBV24-1 to TRBJ2-7; 7 nucleotides match TRBD1. V shed 7 bases and J 0 bases; nucleotides not matched to a gene: 2. There are 13 residues in the CDR3. Germline assignment: CDR1 KGHDR and CDR2 SFDVKD. CDR3 nucleotide sequence: TGTGCCACCAGCGACAGGGTCTCCTACGAGCAGTACTTC. It specifies CATSDRVSYEQYF.

The CDR3 loop is CASRAGTENTEAFF. Written as DNA, the CDR3 is TGTGCCAGCAGGGCCGGGACAGAGAACACTGAAGCTTTCTTT. This chain connects TRBV2 to TRBJ1-1, with 7 bases aligning to TRBD1. Germline CDR1 and CDR2: SNHLY and FYNNEI. V lost 6 bases and J lost 1; bases outside the gene matches: 5. The CDR3 is made up of 14 amino acids.

CDR3 in DNA: TGTGCCAGCACAGGTGGGGCCAACGTCCTGACTTTC. It encodes CASTGGANVLTF. This chain connects TRBV6-5 to TRBJ2-6; D uncertain. Germline V lookup: CDR1 MNHEY, CDR2 SVGAGI. CDR3 length: 12 amino acids. Trimming removed 7 bases from V and 3 bases from J, with 4 bases in between.

The chain uses TRBV11-3 and TRBJ1-1; D not certain. This CDR3 is 11 amino acids long. V lost 5 bases and J 4 bases, leaving 5 bases between the germline ends. Germline V lookup: CDR1 SGHNT, CDR2 YENEEA. The CDR3 loop is CASSPGTEAFF. The CDR3 DNA sequence: TGTGCCAGCAGCCCGGGCACTGAAGCTTTCTTT.

The V gene is TRBV5-1, the J gene TRBJ2-5; 7 nucleotides align to TRBD2. The CDR3 consists of 14 residues. J lost 5 bases, V lost 6 bases, and 10 bases had no gene match. Germline-derived CDR1 and CDR2 are SGHRS and YFSETQ. CDR3 loop: CASTSGREGETQYF. The CDR3 nucleotides are TGCGCCAGCACCTCAGGCAGGGAGGGGGAGACCCAGTACTTC. Full variable domain (outside the CDR3, taken from reference TRBV5-1 and TRBJ2-5): KAGVTQTPRYLIKTRGQQVTLSCSPISGHRSVSWYQQTPGQGLQFLFEYFSETQRNKGNFPGRFSGRQFSNSRSEMNVSTLELGDSALYLCASTSGREGETQYFGPGTRLLVL.

The rearrangement links TRBV2 to TRBJ1-6; 10 bases map to TRBD1. Germline CDR1 and CDR2: SNHLY and FYNNEI. The ends lost 1 base at V and 10 bases at J; junction bases unmatched: 4. This CDR3 is 15 amino acids long. CDR3: CASSEGGQGNSPLHF. CDR3 nucleotides: TGTGCCAGCAGTGAAGGGGGACAGGGGAACTCACCCCTCCACTTT.

The chain has TRBV9 and TRBJ1-1; D not certain. Germline V CDR1 and CDR2: SGDLS, YYNGEE. The CDR3 contains 16 residues. Trimming removed 0 bases at V and 8 bases at J, with 20 bases between. The CDR3 DNA reads TGTGCCAGCAGCGTAGTTGGGAGGCTAAGTATAGGAGAAGCTTTCTTT. Translating gives CASSVVGRLSIGEAFF.

The chain combines TRBV5-1 with TRBJ2-1, with 12 nucleotides matching TRBD2. Germline V CDR1 and CDR2: SGHRS, YFSETQ. V was clipped by 4 bases and J by 3 bases; unmatched bases: 8. The CDR3 sequence is 17 residues long. DNA of the CDR3: TGCGCCAGCAGCCTGAGGACTAGCGGGGTGGGCTACAATGAGCAGTTCTTC. This gives the protein CASSLRTSGVGYNEQFF.

This clone was counted between two and nine times. The chain combines TRBV6-5 with TRBJ2-1, with a weak D call TRBD1 (6 bases). This CDR3 spans 13 amino acids. V was trimmed by 8 bases and J by 6 bases, leaving 14 bases between them. The germline V gene has CDR1 MNHEY and CDR2 SVGAGI. The CDR3 sequence is CASQGQRVNEQFF. CDR3 bases: TGTGCCAGCCAGGGGCAGCGAGTCAATGAGCAGTTCTTC.

Turning to this clone: Other DNA sequences in the sample encode the same CDR3. CDR3 nucleotide sequence: TGTGCCAGCAGCCCCCGGACAGGCACAGATACGCAGTATTTT. This gives the protein CASSPRTGTDTQYF. The chain employs TRBV9 and TRBJ2-3, with D possibly matching TRBD1 (6 bases). Germline V gene lookup returns CDR1 SGDLS and CDR2 YYNGEE. This CDR3 has 14 residues. V shed 4 bases and J shed 1 base, with 10 bases lying between them.

The chain has TRBV27 and TRBJ1-3, with D tentatively TRBD1 (5 bases). V was pared by 6 bases and J by 0 bases, with 12 bases between. Germline V lookup: CDR1 MNHEY, CDR2 SMNVEV (reference sequence). This CDR3 region has 15 residues. The CDR3 DNA is TGTGCCAGCAGCCCACAGGCTCACTCTGGAAACACCATATATTTT. It codes for CASSPQAHSGNTIYF.

The V and J genes are TRBV2 and TRBJ2-3; D unresolved. Germline values: CDR1 SNHLY, CDR2 FYNNEI. The CDR3 covers 14 residues. Trimming shortened V by 1 base and J by 4 bases, and 9 bases separated the two germline ends. CDR3 DNA: TGTGCCAGCAGTGAAGGCAGTATTGCAGATACGCAGTATTTT. This gives the protein CASSEGSIADTQYF.

The chain combines TRBV5-6 with TRBJ2-5, with 9 bases fitting TRBD2. Germline V gene data show CDR1 as SGHDT and CDR2 as YYEEEE. V lost 1 base and J lost 11; bases outside the gene matches: 9. The CDR3 covers 14 residues. The CDR3 DNA is TGTGCCAGCAGCTTGCCTAGCGGGGTCCCGCAACAGTACTTC. Residues: CASSLPSGVPQQYF.

The J gene is TRBJ2-7, the V gene TRBV6-5; D possibly corresponds to TRBD2 (6 bases). The CDR3 sequence is 12 residues long. Germline CDR1 MNHEY, CDR2 SVGAGI. V was pared by 11 bases and J by 2 bases, with 13 bases between. CDR3 nucleotides: TGTGCCGTCGGGGGATTTACCTACGAGCAGTACTTC. Translated, it gives CAVGGFTYEQYF.

The gene calls are TRBV28 and TRBJ1-5, with D maybe TRBD1 (6 bases). CDR1 and CDR2 (germline): MDHEN, SYDVKM. This CDR3 region has 14 residues. Trimming stripped 3 bases from V and 15 bases from J, with 21 bases between. The CDR3 coding sequence is TGTGCCAGCAGTTTTCCTAGCCGGGACACTCGACTGCATTTT. Protein sequence: CASSFPSRDTRLHF.

The chain couples TRBV6-4 to TRBJ1-1, with no clear D. The CDR3 runs to 12 residues. Germline loops: CDR1 MRHNA, CDR2 SNTAGT. Trimming removed 6 bases at V and 6 bases at J, with 11 bases between. The CDR3 here is CASSHNPPEAFF. DNA for the CDR3: TGTGCCAGCAGCCACAACCCCCCTGAAGCTTTCTTT.

The CDR3 here is CASSITGLNSPLHF. In nucleotides, the CDR3 is TGTGCCAGCAGTATCACAGGTCTGAATTCACCCCTCCACTTT. The gene calls are TRBV27 and TRBJ1-6, with D perhaps matching TRBD1 (5 bases). Trimming shortened V by 5 bases and J by 7 bases, and 12 bases separated the two germline ends. Per germline, CDR1 MNHEY and CDR2 SMNVEV (reference sequence). CDR3 size: 14 residues.

J is TRBJ2-3 and V is TRBV4-2; tentative D call: TRBD2 (6 bases). V gave up 1 base and J gave up 2 bases, with 10 bases separating them. The germline gives CDR1 LGHNA, CDR2 YNFKEQ. This CDR3 region has 15 residues. For the CDR3, the DNA is TGTGCCAGCAGCCAAGGGACTACCAACACAGATACGCAGTATTTT. As protein: CASSQGTTNTDTQYF.

This clone was recorded once. J is TRBJ1-2 and V is TRBV19, with D perhaps TRBD1 (6 bases). CDR3 length equals 14 residues. Germline CDR1 is LNHDA and CDR2 is SQIVND (reference sequence). Trimming cost V 2 bases and J 4 bases, with 11 bases left between them. The CDR3 DNA is TGTGCCAGTAGTATACGCAGCAGGGGCTATGGCTACACCTTC. Its translation: CASSIRSRGYGYTF.

With regard to this clone: The sample carries other DNA sequences with the same CDR3. The chain couples TRBV10-3 to TRBJ2-5; tentatively, D is TRBD2 (5 bases). Per germline, CDR1 ENHRY and CDR2 SYGVKD. V was clipped by 0 bases and J by 5 bases, with 10 bases between them. The CDR3 covers 14 residues. CDR3 DNA: TGTGCCATCAGTGAGTCGAGAACGGGGGAGACCCAGTACTTC. Translation gives CAISESRTGETQYF.

The chain joins TRBV27 to TRBJ1-1, with no clear D. The CDR3 is 15 residues long. V dropped 5 bases and J dropped 4 bases, with 17 bases sitting between them. Germline V gives CDR1 MNHEY, CDR2 SMNVEV (reference sequence). The CDR3 DNA follows: TGTGCCAGCAGTGGATGGCGTGGGAGAGGCACTGAAGCTTTCTTT. Its translation: CASSGWRGRGTEAFF.